A single sample gave rise to the 2 T cell receptor beta chains below, sequenced in a study of T cells after yellow fever vaccination. TCRdb called the 5' RACE reads again in MiXCR, with one record for every CDR3 protein. The sample shows 150,000 to 200,000 distinct CDR3 sequences, approximately 11% of them seen only once. This specimen was CD8+ T cells sorted from PBMCs, taken 15 days after the yellow fever booster vaccination. These receptors were collected from a man younger than 35 who received the YFV17D yellow fever vaccine.

This clonotype occurred many times. The rearrangement links TRBV6-5 to TRBJ1-3, with unresolved D. This CDR3 spans 15 amino acids. Trimming pared 2 bases from V and 4 bases from J, leaving 12 bases between. Germline assignment: CDR1 MNHEY and CDR2 SVGAGI. This chain's CDR3 is CASSYRAMRGNTIYF. DNA of the CDR3: TGTGCCAGCAGTTACCGGGCTATGCGGGGAAACACCATATATTTT.

The chain is built from TRBV29-1 and TRBJ1-4; D is undetermined. V lost 4 bases and J lost 7, with 10 bases in between. This CDR3 is built from 12 residues. Germline CDR1 is SQVTM and CDR2 is ANQGSEA. Here the CDR3 reads CSVGSGSEKLFF. CDR3 nucleotide sequence: TGCAGCGTTGGTTCCGGGTCTGAAAAACTGTTTTTT.